This T cell receptor beta chain is from a study of identical twins. This CDR3 spans 17 amino acids. Germline CDR1 ENHRY, CDR2 SYGVKD. J lost 7 bases, V lost 2 bases, and 14 bases had no gene match. In TCRdb, the 5' RACE reads were re-called with MiXCR into one record per CDR3 protein. The sample holds around 220,000 distinct CDR3 sequences, 11% to 15% seen once. Sequencing input: memory (CD45RO+) T cells sorted from blood. The TCR originated in a woman between 18 and 30 years old in good health. The chain combines TRBV10-3 with TRBJ2-7; TRBD2 aligns across 10 bases. The CDR3 reads CAISEPWGRAGGEEQYF. The CDR3 bases are TGTGCCATCAGTGAGCCGTGGGGTAGAGCGGGAGGGGAAGAGCAGTACTTC.